This TCR beta chain comes out of a study of cytotoxic CD8 clonotypes in ibrutinib-treated CLL. The CDR3 is made up of 12 amino acids. Germline V gene data show CDR1 as MGHDK and CDR2 as SYGVNS. V dropped 4 bases and J dropped 5 bases, with 6 bases sitting between them. Libraries were prepared by immunoSEQ multiplex PCR; TCRdb keeps only in-frame clonotypes and omits some of them. Of about 16,000 clones in the sample, 65% to 70% were seen once. This chain links TRBV25-1 with TRBJ1-5; unclear D gene. This clonotype originated in a human donor with chronic lymphocytic leukemia. The sequences come from PBMCs, collected before ibrutinib treatment. CDR3 sequence (DNA): TGTGCCAGCAGTGTGGGTTATCAGCCCCAGCATTTT. This encodes CASSVGYQPQHF.